The entry that follows covers one T cell receptor (beta chain) sequence. The antigen remains undetermined. The source of the sample is a study of cytomegalovirus exposure and HLA in healthy donors. General study points: In a later analysis, a missense DCLRE1C variant was linked to TCR beta V- and J-gene trimming.

13 Jbeta primers and 60 Vbeta primers were used for the PCR. Some clones are missing from TCRdb's copy, which holds only in-frame ones; the method was immunoSEQ multiplex PCR. The table lists roughly 130,000 clones, 74% of them singletons, with approximately 5% in the top ten. The CDR3 extends over 11 amino acids. V dropped 6 bases and J dropped 10 bases, with 12 bases sitting between them. Germline V gene sequence: CDR1 SNHLY, CDR2 FYNNEI. The clonotype originates from a woman aged 50 to 65 in good health and CMV-seropositive. The genes are TRBV2 and TRBJ1-1; tentatively, D is TRBD1 (5 bases). Specimen: PBMCs. Here the CDR3 reads CASRGGWVAFF. The CDR3 nucleotides read TGTGCCAGCAGGGGGGGGTGGGTAGCTTTCTTT.